Listed below are T cell receptor beta chains from one sample, sequenced in a study of shared clonotypes between healthy human individuals. TCRdb's table, derived via immunoSEQ multiplex PCR, lists solely in-frame clones and lacks some. The repertoire holds millions of clones, with over 85% as singletons. Sequencing input: naive CD4+ T cells sorted from blood. The receptors here all came from a man aged 18 to 29 in good health. Both conserved end residues are part of each CDR3. D genes are given only for firm matches. Clone size is stated in some rows and not others, as once, few, many or a class when expanded.

D gene	V gene	CDR3 length	clone size	J gene	CDR3 protein	CDR3 DNA
.	TRBV14	15	.	TRBJ1-2	CASSHRNQAHYGYTF	TGTGCCAGCAGCCACCGAAACCAGGCGCACTATGGCTACACCTTC
.	TRBV7-7	15	.	TRBJ2-5	CASSLTGWQEETQYF	TGTGCTAGCAGCTTAACCGGTTGGCAGGAAGAGACCCAGTACTTC
.	TRBV6-1	14	.	TRBJ1-5	CASSDGVGNQPQHF	TGTGCCAGCAGTGACGGGGTGGGCAATCAGCCCCAGCATTTT
.	TRBV5-4	12	.	TRBJ2-7	CASSSDRGEQYF	TGTGCCAGCAGCTCGGACAGAGGCGAGCAGTACTTC
.	TRBV18	15	.	TRBJ1-2	CASSPTPDTNYGYTF	TGTGCCAGCTCACCGACCCCGGACACTAACTATGGCTACACCTTC
.	TRBV6-1	13	few	TRBJ1-6	CASFSGNNSPLHF	TGTGCCAGTTTCTCGGGAAACAATTCACCCCTCCACTTT
TRBD1	TRBV7-2	14	.	TRBJ2-5	CASSSGQGLGTQYF	TGTGCCAGCAGCTCCGGACAGGGGTTAGGAACCCAGTACTTC
TRBD1	TRBV2	11	.	TRBJ2-7	CASSPRGKQYF	TGTGCCAGCAGTCCCAGGGGGAAGCAGTACTTC
.	TRBV11-3	13	.	TRBJ2-3	CASSFTAPDTQYF	TGTGCCAGCAGCTTCACGGCTCCAGATACGCAGTATTTT
.	TRBV30	15	.	TRBJ1-2	CAWSERRGADYGYTF	TGTGCCTGGAGTGAGAGGAGGGGAGCGGACTATGGCTACACCTTC
TRBD2	TRBV6-5	15	.	TRBJ2-2	CASSQRGANTGELFF	TGTGCCAGCAGCCAGCGGGGAGCGAACACCGGGGAGCTGTTTTTT
.	TRBV7-2	17	once	TRBJ1-4	CASSRPLRGPTNEKLFF	TGTGCCAGCAGCCGACCCTTGAGGGGCCCAACTAATGAAAAACTGTTTTTT
TRBD2	TRBV19	14	.	TRBJ2-7	CASSLASGSREQYF	TGTGCCAGTAGTTTGGCTAGCGGGAGTCGGGAGCAGTACTTC
TRBD1	TRBV5-4	15	.	TRBJ2-1	CASSVDRASYNEQFF	TGTGCCAGCAGCGTCGACAGGGCATCCTACAATGAGCAGTTCTTC
.	TRBV25-1	15	.	TRBJ2-3	CASSESVQRADTQYF	TGTGCCAGCAGTGAATCGGTCCAAAGGGCAGATACGCAGTATTTT
.	TRBV4-1	13	few	TRBJ2-1	CASSQEQRHEQFF	TGCGCCAGCAGCCAGGAACAGAGGCATGAGCAGTTCTTC
TRBD1	TRBV7-9	16	.	TRBJ1-2	CASSLLGTGGKNGYTF	TGTGCCAGCAGCTTACTTGGGACAGGGGGTAAAAACGGCTACACCTTC
TRBD2	TRBV10-3	16	.	TRBJ2-1	CAISESGQGGYNEQFF	TGTGCCATCAGTGAGTCAGGGCAGGGAGGGTACAATGAGCAGTTCTTC
.	TRBV28	15	.	TRBJ1-3	CASSLNPSSGNTIYF	TGTGCCAGCAGTTTAAACCCGAGCTCTGGAAACACCATATATTTT